These T cell receptor beta chains were read from a single sample in a study of blood T cell repertoires in COVID-19. Profiled with immunoSEQ multiplex PCR; TCRdb holds only in-frame clones, not every one. In the table there are about 170,000 clones, 65% to 90% of which are singletons. The sequenced sample consisted of peripheral blood. The source of these receptors is a woman aged 40 to 49 with COVID-19, enrolled during active disease. The conserved cysteine and the conserved F or W are not part of the CDR3 here. The order of the fields is J gene, V gene, CDR3 protein.

>TRBJ2-1|TRBV7-8
ASSQERLARKVGEQF
>TRBJ1-5|TRBV7-8
ASSLMPGVGNQPQH
>TRBJ2-3|TRBV11-2
ASSFNPGQGEDTQY
>TRBJ1-5|TRBV7-8
ASSRTGQGRQPQH
>TRBJ2-3|TRBV12-5
ASGSRTRIQDTQY
>TRBJ2-2|TRBV5-1
ASSIAGELF
>TRBJ2-4|TRBV10-1
ASSDRDYPNIQY
>TRBJ1-4|TRBV28
ASSEYRTTNEKLF
>TRBJ1-5|TRBV2
ASSTPRDFSNQPQH
>TRBJ2-3|TRBV5-1
ASSLGWGLRSTDTQY
>TRBJ2-3|TRBV19
ASSIGAGVTDTQY
>TRBJ1-2|TRBV6-5
ASSYSAPGQGDGYT
>TRBJ2-1|TRBV9
ASSATRDSYYNEQF